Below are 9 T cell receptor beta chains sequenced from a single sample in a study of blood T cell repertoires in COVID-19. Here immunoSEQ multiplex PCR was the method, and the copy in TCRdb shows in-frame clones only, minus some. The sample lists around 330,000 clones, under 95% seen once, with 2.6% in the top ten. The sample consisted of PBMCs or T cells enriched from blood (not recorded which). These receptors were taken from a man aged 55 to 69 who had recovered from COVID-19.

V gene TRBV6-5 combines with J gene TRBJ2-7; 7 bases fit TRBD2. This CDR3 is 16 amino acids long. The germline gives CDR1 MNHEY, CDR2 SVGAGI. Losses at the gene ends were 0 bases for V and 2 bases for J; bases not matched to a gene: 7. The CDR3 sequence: CASSYSLAAGTYEQYF. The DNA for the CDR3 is TGTGCCAGCAGTTACTCCCTAGCGGCGGGGACCTACGAGCAGTACTTC.

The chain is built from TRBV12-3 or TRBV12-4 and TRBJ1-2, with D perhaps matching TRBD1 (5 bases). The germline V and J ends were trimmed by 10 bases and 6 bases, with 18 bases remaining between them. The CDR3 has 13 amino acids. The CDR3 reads CAIGVGALHGYTF. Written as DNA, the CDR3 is TGTGCCATCGGAGTTGGGGCCCTACATGGCTACACCTTC.

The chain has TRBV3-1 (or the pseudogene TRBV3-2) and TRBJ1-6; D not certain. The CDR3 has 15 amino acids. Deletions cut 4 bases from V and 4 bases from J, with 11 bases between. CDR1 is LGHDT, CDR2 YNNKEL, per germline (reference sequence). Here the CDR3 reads CASSPTPGYNSPLHF. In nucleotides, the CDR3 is TGTGCCAGCAGCCCAACCCCCGGTTATAATTCACCCCTCCACTTT.

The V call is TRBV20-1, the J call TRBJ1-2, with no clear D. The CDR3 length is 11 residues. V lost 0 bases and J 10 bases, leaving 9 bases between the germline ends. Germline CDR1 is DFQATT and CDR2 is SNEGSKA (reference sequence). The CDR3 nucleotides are TGCAGTGCTAGAGATCGGAGAACCTACACCTTC. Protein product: CSARDRRTYTF.

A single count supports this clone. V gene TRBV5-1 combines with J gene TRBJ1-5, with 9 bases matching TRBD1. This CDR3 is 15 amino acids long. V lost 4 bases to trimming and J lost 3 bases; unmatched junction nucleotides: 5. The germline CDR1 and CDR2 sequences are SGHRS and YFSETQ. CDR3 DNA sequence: TGCGCCAGCAGCCACGGGACAGGGACCAATCAGCCCCAGCATTTT. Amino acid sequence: CASSHGTGTNQPQHF.

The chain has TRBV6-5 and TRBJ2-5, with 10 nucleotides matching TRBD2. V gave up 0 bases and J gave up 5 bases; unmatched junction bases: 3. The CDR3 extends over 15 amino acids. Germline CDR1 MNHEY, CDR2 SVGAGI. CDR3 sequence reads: CASSYSLAGKETQYF. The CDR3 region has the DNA TGTGCCAGCAGTTACTCACTAGCGGGGAAGGAGACCCAGTACTTC.

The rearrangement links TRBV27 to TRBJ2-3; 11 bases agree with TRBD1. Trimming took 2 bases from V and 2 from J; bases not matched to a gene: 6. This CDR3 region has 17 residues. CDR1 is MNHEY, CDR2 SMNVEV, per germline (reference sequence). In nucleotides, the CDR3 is TGTGCCAGCAGTTTACTTGGACAGGGGGCCATCACAGATACGCAGTATTTT. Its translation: CASSLLGQGAITDTQYF.

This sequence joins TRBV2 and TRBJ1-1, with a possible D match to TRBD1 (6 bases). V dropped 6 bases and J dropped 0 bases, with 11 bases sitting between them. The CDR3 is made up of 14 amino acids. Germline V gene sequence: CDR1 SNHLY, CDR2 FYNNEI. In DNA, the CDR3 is TGTGCCAGCAGACCGGGACACTTGAACACTGAAGCTTTCTTT. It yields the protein CASRPGHLNTEAFF.

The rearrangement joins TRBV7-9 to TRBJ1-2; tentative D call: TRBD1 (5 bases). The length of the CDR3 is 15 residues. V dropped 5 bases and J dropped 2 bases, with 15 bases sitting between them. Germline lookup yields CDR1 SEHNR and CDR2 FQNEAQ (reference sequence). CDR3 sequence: CASSQTRDSNYGYTF. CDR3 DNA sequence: TGTGCCAGCAGCCAGACCCGCGACAGCAACTATGGCTACACCTTC.